The 30 T cell receptor beta chains reported below all come from one sample, sequenced in a study of vaccination and CD4 T cells after COVID-19. MiXCR, run by TCRdb on the PCR reads, gives a single entry per CDR3 protein. The table lists approximately 20,000 distinct CDR3 sequences, roughly 61% of them singletons. Specimen: CD4+ T cells from blood, collected before SARS-CoV-2 vaccination. Receptors originate from a human donor who had recovered from COVID-19.

As regards this clonotype: One end of the junction does not line up with germline, which may come from a read error. V is TRBV6-5 and J is TRBJ1-2; D perhaps matches TRBD1 (6 bases). The germline V gene has CDR1 MNHEY and CDR2 SVGAGI. There are 15 residues in the CDR3. As DNA, the CDR3 is TGTGCCAGTAGTTACACAGCGGGAGGGGGCTATGGCTACACCTTC. Residues: CASSYTAGGGYGYTF.

V usage is TRBV20-1 and J usage is TRBJ1-1, with D maybe TRBD1 (5 bases). Germline V CDR1 and CDR2: DFQATT, SNEGSKA (reference sequence). V lost 0 bases and J 6 bases, leaving 14 bases between the germline ends. The CDR3 is made up of 14 amino acids. The CDR3: CSARDRRGIAEAFF. Here the CDR3 DNA reads TGCAGTGCTAGAGATCGACGGGGGATCGCTGAAGCTTTCTTT.

The CDR3 is CASSQGGGQETQYF. The CDR3 DNA is TGTGCCAGCAGCCAAGGGGGTGGACAAGAGACCCAGTACTTC. The rearrangement links TRBV6-1 to TRBJ2-5; D is perhaps TRBD1 (6 bases). CDR1 MNHNS and CDR2 SASEGT come from the germline V gene. Between the trimmed V and J ends, which lost 6 bases and 2 bases, there was a span of 13 bases. The CDR3 is made up of 14 amino acids.

The chain carries TRBV20-1 and TRBJ2-7, with TRBD2 matching 14 bases. The CDR3 sequence is 17 residues long. In germline, CDR1 is DFQATT, CDR2 SNEGSKA (reference sequence). V was pared by 4 bases and J by 9 bases, with 17 bases of the junction left unmatched. The CDR3: CSAKRPGTSGSWGGQYF. CDR3 nucleotides: TGCAGTGCTAAACGTCCCGGGACTAGCGGGAGCTGGGGTGGGCAGTACTTC.

The chain recombines TRBV10-3 with TRBJ2-7, with D possibly being TRBD2 (6 bases). Germline V gene lookup returns CDR1 ENHRY and CDR2 SYGVKD. There are 14 residues in the CDR3. Trimming shortened V by 3 bases and J by 4 bases, and 13 bases separated the two germline ends. CDR3 bases: TGTGCCATCAGTGAACGGGAGATGGGATACGAGCAGTACTTC. Protein sequence: CAISEREMGYEQYF.

The rearrangement uses TRBV19 and TRBJ2-7; unclear D gene. The CDR3 has 13 residues. Germline V gene data show CDR1 as LNHDA and CDR2 as SQIVND (reference sequence). The V end was cut by 5 bases, the J end by 5 bases, with 13 bases between. The CDR3 loop is CASSSLDSHEQYF. In DNA form, the CDR3 reads TGTGCCAGTAGTTCCCTTGACTCTCACGAGCAGTACTTC.

The rearrangement links TRBV7-8 to TRBJ1-1; a weak D match, TRBD1 (6 bases). The germline V and J ends were trimmed by 1 base and 1 base, with 7 bases remaining between them. This CDR3 region has 14 residues. In germline, CDR1 is SGHVS, CDR2 FQNEAQ. The CDR3 here is CASSLVRGNTEAFF. Written as DNA, the CDR3 is TGTGCCAGCAGCTTAGTCAGGGGGAACACTGAAGCTTTCTTT.

The V and J genes are TRBV6-5 and TRBJ1-6; 8 nucleotides line up with TRBD1. This CDR3 has 17 residues. Germline CDR1 and CDR2: MNHEY and SVGAGI. Unmatched junction bases numbered 10, after V lost 4 bases and J lost 5 bases. The DNA for the CDR3 is TGTGCCAGCAGTTCCGGCAAGACAGGGGATAATAATTCACCCCTCCACTTT. Translation: CASSSGKTGDNNSPLHF.

This chain connects TRBV7-8 to TRBJ2-3, with 7 bases that match TRBD2. The CDR3 length is 15 residues. Germline loops: CDR1 SGHVS, CDR2 FQNEAQ. V lost 2 bases to trimming and J lost 2 bases; unmatched junction nucleotides: 4. The CDR3 DNA sequence: TGTGCCAGCAGCTTACGAAGCGGGAACACAGATACGCAGTATTTT. It translates to CASSLRSGNTDTQYF.

This clonotype was observed a few times. The V and J genes are TRBV6-1 and TRBJ2-3; 7 nucleotides line up with TRBD2. This CDR3 has 14 amino acids. Per the germline V gene, CDR1 is MNHNS and CDR2 is SASEGT. V shed 6 bases and J 0 bases; nucleotides not matched to a gene: 3. Here the CDR3 DNA reads TGTGCCAGCAGAACTAGCGCTAGCACAGATACGCAGTATTTT. This encodes CASRTSASTDTQYF.

Only one count was recorded for this clonotype. This sequence joins TRBV10-1 and TRBJ2-3; 11 bases map to TRBD2. The CDR3 contains 15 residues. CDR1 is WNHNN, CDR2 SYGVQD, per germline (reference sequence). With V trimmed by 9 bases and J by 5 bases, 10 bases remained unmatched. The CDR3 nucleotides are TGCGCCAGTCCGACTAGCGGGGCCCGGGGAGATACGCAGTATTTT. Translating gives CASPTSGARGDTQYF.

The chain links TRBV28 to TRBJ1-4; 9 bases match TRBD1. CDR3 length: 16 amino acids. Per the germline V gene, CDR1 is MDHEN and CDR2 is SYDVKM. The trim removed 2 bases at V and 2 bases at J, leaving 3 bases unmatched. CDR3 nucleotide sequence: TGTGCCAGCAGTTTAGGACAGGGGCGCACTAATGAAAAACTGTTTTTT. It translates to CASSLGQGRTNEKLFF.

The chain links TRBV24-1 to TRBJ2-6; D gene unclear. This CDR3 spans 13 amino acids. Germline CDR1 KGHDR, CDR2 SFDVKD. Deletions cut 7 bases from V and 4 bases from J, with 7 bases between. CDR3 sequence: CATSKSGANVLTF. In DNA, the CDR3 is TGTGCCACCAGCAAGTCAGGGGCCAACGTCCTGACTTTC.

The V gene is TRBV12-3 or TRBV12-4, the J gene TRBJ2-3, with 8 bases fitting TRBD2. The CDR3 consists of 15 residues. J gave up 2 bases and V 6 bases, and 7 bases lay outside the gene matches. The CDR3 nucleotides are TGTGCCAGCAGCCGACGGACTAGCCTCACAGATACGCAGTATTTT. Protein sequence: CASSRRTSLTDTQYF.

The chain couples TRBV7-8 to TRBJ1-1; unclear D gene. V was clipped by 1 base and J by 2 bases, with 8 bases between them. The V gene's germline CDR1 is SGHVS and CDR2 FQNEAQ. The CDR3 sequence is 14 residues long. DNA of the CDR3: TGTGCCAGCAGCTTAGTTTCGGGAAACACTGAAGCTTTCTTT. Encoded protein: CASSLVSGNTEAFF.

The J gene is TRBJ2-3, the V gene TRBV5-4, with 7 positions matching TRBD2. V lost 5 bases and J lost 2; bases outside the gene matches: 11. From germline, CDR1 is SGHNT and CDR2 YYREEE (reference sequence). The CDR3 extends over 16 amino acids. The CDR3 region is CASSRTLAGSTDTQYF. The DNA for the CDR3 is TGTGCCAGCAGTCGGACCTTAGCGGGCTCCACAGATACGCAGTATTTT.

The chain carries TRBV28 and TRBJ2-5; D is uncertain. V lost 4 bases to trimming and J lost 5 bases, with 8 bases between them. CDR3 size: 12 residues. The germline V gene encodes CDR1 MDHEN and CDR2 SYDVKM. CDR3 DNA sequence: TGTGCCAGCAGTTCCAGCAAGGAGACCCAGTACTTC. Its protein product is CASSSSKETQYF.

There are a few counts of this clonotype. This chain connects TRBV20-1 to TRBJ2-5; either TRBD1 or TRBD2 may fit D (5 bases each). The germline CDR1 and CDR2 sequences are DFQATT and SNEGSKA (reference sequence). CDR3 size: 16 residues. The germline V and J ends were trimmed by 2 bases and 4 bases, with 20 bases remaining between them. The DNA for the CDR3 is TGCAGTGCTAGACGGGGCGGGCAGGGCCAGGGAGAGACCCAGTACTTC. Its protein is CSARRGGQGQGETQYF.

The chain employs TRBV6-5 and TRBJ2-2; TRBD1 might be the D (5 bases). The ends were cut back, 4 bases at V and 11 bases at J, with 17 bases in the middle. The CDR3 runs 14 residues. Germline V gives CDR1 MNHEY, CDR2 SVGAGI. The CDR3 region is CASSSPGFRTELFF. The CDR3 coding sequence is TGTGCCAGCAGTTCGCCAGGGTTTCGGACCGAGCTGTTTTTT.

The chain combines TRBV6-5 with TRBJ2-5; D may be TRBD2 (6 bases). The CDR3 is made up of 15 amino acids. Trimming removed 3 bases from V and 5 bases from J, with 16 bases in between. Germline V CDR1 and CDR2: MNHEY, SVGAGI. The CDR3 nucleotides read TGTGCCAGCAGTTATCGCGGGGAGTTGAGGGAGACCCAGTACTTC. Amino acid sequence: CASSYRGELRETQYF.

A note on this clonotype: Germline and junction disagree at one end, which may indicate a read error. V and J are TRBV7-2 and TRBJ2-7; TRBD2 agrees at 11 bases. This CDR3 is built from 13 residues. Germline V gene lookup returns CDR1 SGHTA and CDR2 FQGNSA. The CDR3 loop is CASSFSGRGEQYF. Written as DNA, the CDR3 is TGCGCCAGCAGCTTTAGCGGGAGGGGCGAGCAGTACTTC. Full variable domain (outside the CDR3, taken from reference TRBV7-2 and TRBJ2-7): GAGVSQSPSNKVTEKGKDVELRCDPISGHTALYWYRQSLGQGLEFLIYFQGNSAPDKSGLPSDRFSAERTGGSVSTLTIQRTQQEDSAVYLCASSFSGRGEQYFGPGTRLTVT.

The chain uses TRBV24-1 and TRBJ1-4, with a weak D call TRBD1 (5 bases). Trimming took 5 bases from V and 2 from J, leaving 11 bases between them. The CDR3 is 15 amino acids. Germline V gene lookup returns CDR1 KGHDR and CDR2 SFDVKD. The CDR3 DNA reads as TGTGCCACCAGTGGGGGGAGCGGTACTAATGAAAAACTGTTTTTT. Amino acids: CATSGGSGTNEKLFF.

This sequence joins TRBV5-1 and TRBJ1-1; D remains unclear. The CDR3 contains 14 residues. V dropped 1 base and J dropped 2 bases, with 9 bases sitting between them. Germline values: CDR1 SGHRS, CDR2 YFSETQ. CDR3 sequence (DNA): TGCGCCAGCAGCTTGTCGAGTATCAACACTGAAGCTTTCTTT. Its translation: CASSLSSINTEAFF.

The genes are TRBV15 and TRBJ2-5; D gene unclear. This CDR3 contains 13 residues. Germline V gene data show CDR1 as LNHNV and CDR2 as YYDKDF (reference sequence). V was trimmed by 5 bases and J by 1 base, leaving 8 bases between them. This chain's CDR3 is CATSQAPQETQYF. The CDR3 nucleotides read TGTGCCACCAGCCAAGCGCCCCAAGAGACCCAGTACTTC.

A few counts support this clonotype. The rearrangement links TRBV20-1 to TRBJ2-5, with 8 bases lining up with TRBD2. The CDR3 covers 13 residues. Germline V lookup: CDR1 DFQATT, CDR2 SNEGSKA (reference sequence). V lost 3 bases and J lost 8; bases outside the gene matches: 8. The CDR3 protein is CSASPGLEGTQYF. The CDR3 bases are TGCAGTGCTAGCCCGGGACTAGAGGGAACCCAGTACTTC.

J is TRBJ1-6 and V is TRBV19, with TRBD1 identical over 7 bases. The CDR3 totals 15 residues. The ends lost 3 bases at V and 4 bases at J; junction bases unmatched: 3. The V gene's germline CDR1 is LNHDA and CDR2 SQIVND (reference sequence). The CDR3 coding sequence is TGTGCCAGTAGTATTCGGGACAGTTATAATTCACCCCTCCACTTT. Translation: CASSIRDSYNSPLHF.

This clonotype was recorded a few times. The chain uses TRBV24-1 and TRBJ2-1; 9 positions agree with TRBD2. Germline V gene lookup returns CDR1 KGHDR and CDR2 SFDVKD. The CDR3 consists of 15 residues. After removal of 9 bases from V and 3 bases from J, the junction contained 8 bases not matched to a gene. CDR3 protein: CATAKREAYYNEQFF. CDR3 DNA: TGTGCCACCGCGAAGCGGGAGGCCTACTACAATGAGCAGTTCTTC.

CDR3 nucleotides: TGCAGTGCTAGACCCCTTCTAGCAACACACAATGAGCAGTTCTTC. Protein sequence: CSARPLLATHNEQFF. The V and J genes are TRBV20-1 and TRBJ2-1, with a possible D match to TRBD2 (5 bases). This CDR3 is built from 15 residues. Trimming stripped 2 bases from V and 5 bases from J, with 16 bases between. Germline assignment: CDR1 DFQATT and CDR2 SNEGSKA (reference sequence).

The chain employs TRBV20-1 and TRBJ2-7; 9 positions match TRBD2. The V gene's germline CDR1 is DFQATT and CDR2 SNEGSKA (reference sequence). V was pared by 3 bases and J by 3 bases, with 9 bases of the junction left unmatched. This CDR3 comprises 15 residues. The CDR3 sequence is CSASIRGRAFYEQYF. CDR3 DNA: TGCAGTGCTAGTATCCGCGGGAGGGCGTTCTACGAGCAGTACTTC.

The rearrangement uses TRBV24-1 and TRBJ2-1; tentatively, D is TRBD2 (6 bases). The CDR3 is 15 residues long. Looked up from germline, CDR1 is KGHDR and CDR2 is SFDVKD. V lost 3 bases and J 1 base, leaving 9 bases between the germline ends. As DNA, the CDR3 is TGTGCCACCAGTGATGCGGGAAAGTCCTACAATGAGCAGTTCTTC. Translated: CATSDAGKSYNEQFF.